A selection of T cell receptor beta chains follows, all from one sample in a study of blood T cell repertoires in COVID-19. Sequenced by immunoSEQ multiplex PCR; TCRdb stores in-frame clones only, minus some. The sample holds more than 110,000 clones, 79% seen once. Sequenced input: peripheral blood. These receptor sequences come from a man aged 55-75 years with acute or convalescent COVID-19. CDR3s include the opening cysteine and the closing phenylalanine or tryptophan. A D gene is named only where the DNA matches it firmly. Clone size is not always given. Where it is, it says once, few, many or a class for expanded clones.

TGTGCCAGCAGGCGACTAGCTCCCGGGGAGCTGTTTTTT CASRRLAPGELFF TRBD2 TRBV12-3/TRBV12-4 NA TRBJ2-2
TGTGCCAGCAGTGACGGTGGAGGTCCCCTCCACTTT CASSDGGGPLHF NA TRBV6-4 NA TRBJ1-6
TGTGCCAGCAGCACGGGACAGGGTAGCAATCAGCCCCAGCATTTT CASSTGQGSNQPQHF TRBD1 TRBV7-9 NA TRBJ1-5
TGTGCCAGCTCACCCGGACAGGGGAACACTGAAGCTTTCTTT CASSPGQGNTEAFF TRBD1 TRBV18 NA TRBJ1-1
TGTGCCAGCCTTGCCGGGGGGGGGTACGAGCAGTACTTC CASLAGGGYEQYF TRBD2 TRBV6-9 once TRBJ2-7
TGTGCCAGCAGCTCCCGGGGAGCTCACTATGGCTACACCTTC CASSSRGAHYGYTF NA TRBV7-9 many TRBJ1-2
TGTGCCAGCAGCGTAGAAGGGAGCCTATACAATGAGCAGTTCTTC CASSVEGSLYNEQFF NA TRBV9 NA TRBJ2-1
TGTGCCAGCAGCCCTCAGGCAGCCGCGGGACCCACAGATACGCAGTATTTT CASSPQAAAGPTDTQYF NA TRBV5-6 NA TRBJ2-3
TGTGCCAGCAGTACCCTCGGGTCCTACGAGCAGTACTTC CASSTLGSYEQYF NA TRBV6-5 NA TRBJ2-7
TGCGCCAGCAGCTTGGCGGGAGGGGGTGATGAGCAGTTCTTC CASSLAGGGDEQFF TRBD2 TRBV5-1 NA TRBJ2-1
TGTGTCAGCAGTGAGAGACGGGCGGGATCCTCCTACAATGAGCAGTTCTTC CVSSERRAGSSYNEQFF NA TRBV6-1 NA TRBJ2-1
TGTGCCAGCAGCTTACCGCCATTAGCGGGGGCGTACAATGAGCAGTTCTTC CASSLPPLAGAYNEQFF TRBD2 TRBV6-2/TRBV6-3 NA TRBJ2-1
TGTGCCAGCAGCCAACGAAGAAAGGGGTCTGGGGCCAACGTCCTGACTTTC CASSQRRKGSGANVLTF NA TRBV4-2 NA TRBJ2-6
TGTGCCAGCAGCTTAGGACAGGGGAGCTATGGCTACACCTTC CASSLGQGSYGYTF TRBD1 TRBV5-8 NA TRBJ1-2
TGTGCCAGGGAGACGGAGCATAATGAAAAACTGTTTTTT CARETEHNEKLFF NA TRBV19 NA TRBJ1-4
TGTGCCAGCAGTTACGGGCCCGAGCAGTACTTC CASSYGPEQYF NA TRBV6-2/TRBV6-3 NA TRBJ2-7
TGTGCCAGCAGCCATTCCGGGGGGAACTATGGCTACACCTTC CASSHSGGNYGYTF NA TRBV3-1/TRBV3-2 NA TRBJ1-2
TGTGCCAGCAGCTTAAGATTGGGGGTACAGGGTTACACTGAAGCTTTCTTT CASSLRLGVQGYTEAFF NA TRBV7-2 NA TRBJ1-1
TGTGCCAGCAGCTTAGGTGCCGGGAGGATCTACGAGCAGTACTTC CASSLGAGRIYEQYF TRBD2 TRBV7-6 NA TRBJ2-7
TGCGCCAGCAGCCAAGACGCACGGTCGAACACTGAAGCTTTCTTT CASSQDARSNTEAFF NA TRBV4-1 NA TRBJ1-1
TGTGCCAGTAGTAGGGCAGGGGACGACGAGCAGTACTTC CASSRAGDDEQYF NA TRBV19 NA TRBJ2-7
TGTGCCAGCAGTTTACAAGGCCGGGGAGTGGATTCACCCCTCCACTTT CASSLQGRGVDSPLHF NA TRBV28 NA TRBJ1-6
TGTGCCTGGAGTGGGACAGGGAGGAGTGAGCCCCAGCATTTT CAWSGTGRSEPQHF TRBD1 TRBV30 NA TRBJ1-5